This T cell receptor beta chain derives from a study of control samples from healthy donors and cancer patients. Turning to this clone: The junction does not match germline at one end; this may be a read error.

CDR3 length equals 18 residues. Germline assignment: CDR1 WSHSY and CDR2 SAAADI. Profiled with immunoSEQ multiplex PCR; TCRdb holds only in-frame clones, not every one. Counted here are just under 150,000 clones, more than 90% occurring once; the ten biggest clones make up about 3%. The receptor was isolated from a man aged 25-45 years in good health. The chain uses TRBV10-2 and TRBJ2-3; 9 bases agree with TRBD2. Sequencing was done on a sample of blood. CDR3 sequence: CATSTRELGRGGRGTQYF. In DNA form, the CDR3 reads TGCGCCACCAGTACTCGGGAGTTGGGGCGGGGGGGCCGGGGTACGCAGTATTTT.